These 16 T cell receptor beta chains originate from one sample sequenced in a study of blood T cell repertoires in COVID-19. Method: immunoSEQ multiplex PCR; TCRdb's copy keeps in-frame clones and lacks some. This table has roughly 280,000 clones, 75% to 90% appearing once. The sample was peripheral blood. These receptors were taken from a man aged 50-59 years with acute or convalescent COVID-19.

The chain combines TRBV5-1 with TRBJ1-1, with TRBD1 identical over 10 bases. Trimming cost V 4 bases and J 8 bases; bases outside gene matches: 8. The CDR3 runs to 14 residues. The V gene's germline CDR1 is SGHRS and CDR2 YFSETQ. The CDR3 loop reads CASSEGQGEDEAFF. CDR3 in DNA: TGCGCCAGCAGCGAAGGACAGGGGGAAGACGAAGCTTTCTTT.

The J gene is TRBJ2-2, the V gene TRBV7-9, with TRBD1 matching over 8 bases. With V trimmed by 7 bases and J by 6 bases, 10 bases remained unmatched. Germline assignment: CDR1 SEHNR and CDR2 FQNEAQ (reference sequence). The CDR3 sequence is 15 residues long. CDR3 amino acids: CASISRTGWAGELFF. DNA for the CDR3: TGTGCCAGCATCTCTAGGACAGGGTGGGCCGGGGAGCTGTTTTTT.

This chain links TRBV21-1 with TRBJ2-1; the table's D call, TRBD1, has no DNA check behind it. TRBV21-1 corresponds to a pseudogene. This CDR3 is built from 15 residues. The CDR3 nucleotides read TGTGCCAGCAGCAACCGGGACAGCAAATTCAATGAGCAGTTCTTC. Translated: CASSNRDSKFNEQFF.

The chain links TRBV3-1 (or the pseudogene TRBV3-2) to TRBJ1-2, with D maybe TRBD1 (6 bases). Between the trimmed V and J ends, which lost 4 bases and 4 bases, there was a span of 19 bases. From germline, CDR1 is LGHDT and CDR2 YNNKEL (reference sequence). The CDR3 runs 16 residues. As DNA, the CDR3 is TGTGCCAGCAGCCCAATGACGGGGGGCGGGAGCTATGGCTACACCTTC. It codes for CASSPMTGGGSYGYTF.

The rearrangement links TRBV5-1 to TRBJ1-2; 10 positions match TRBD1. CDR1 and CDR2 (germline): SGHRS, YFSETQ. Trimming cost V 4 bases and J 3 bases; bases outside gene matches: 6. The CDR3 totals 15 residues. DNA for the CDR3: TGCGCCAGCAGCCCAGGGACAGGGGCAGACTATGGCTACACCTTC. Protein product: CASSPGTGADYGYTF.

V gene TRBV20-1 combines with J gene TRBJ1-1; the D gene is possibly TRBD1 (5 bases). Trimming pared 3 bases from V and 7 bases from J, leaving 12 bases between. The CDR3 extends over 12 amino acids. CDR1 and CDR2 from the germline V gene are DFQATT and SNEGSKA (reference sequence). This CDR3 is CSASWGGFEAFF. The CDR3 nucleotides are TGCAGTGCTAGTTGGGGGGGGTTTGAAGCTTTCTTT.

V and J are TRBV30 and TRBJ1-1; D gene ambiguous. The CDR3 runs to 14 residues. Trimming left V 4 bases short and J 6 bases short, with 18 bases between. Germline CDR1 reads GTSNPN; CDR2 reads SVGIG (reference sequence). This CDR3 is CAWNGGRGWSEAFF. DNA for the CDR3: TGTGCCTGGAATGGTGGACGGGGTTGGTCTGAAGCTTTCTTT.

Details on this clone: Other DNA sequences in the sample encode the same CDR3. This sequence joins TRBV3-1 (or the pseudogene TRBV3-2) and TRBJ1-5; D uncertain. V was trimmed by 2 bases and J by 0 bases, leaving 2 bases between them. Germline-derived CDR1 and CDR2 are LGHDT and YNNKEL (reference sequence). The CDR3 has 13 amino acids. CDR3 residues: CASSQYSNQPQHF. CDR3 in DNA: TGTGCCAGCAGCCAATATAGCAATCAGCCCCAGCATTTT.

The chain carries TRBV7-2 and TRBJ2-5; possible D gene TRBD2, 6 bases. The CDR3 loop spans 14 amino acids. V was shortened by 3 bases and J by 5 bases, with 13 bases between the two germline ends. CDR1 is SGHTA, CDR2 FQGNSA, per germline. CDR3 region: CASSFGGSRETQYF. CDR3 nucleotides: TGTGCCAGCAGCTTCGGGGGAAGTCGGGAGACCCAGTACTTC.

A remark on this clone: An end of the junction differs from the germline gene, which may be a read error. This sequence joins TRBV5-1 and TRBJ1-5; D is ambiguous. The CDR3 sequence is 14 residues long. Germline values: CDR1 SGHRS, CDR2 YFSETQ. CDR3 nucleotides: TGCGCCAGCAGCTTGGGCCACGGGAATCAGTCCCAGCATTTT. It translates to CASSLGHGNQSQHF.

The genes are TRBV11-3 and TRBJ2-1; D is uncertain. There are 12 residues in the CDR3. V dropped 5 bases and J dropped 3 bases, with 5 bases sitting between them. Germline lookup yields CDR1 SGHNT and CDR2 YENEEA. The CDR3 sequence is CASSRSYNEQFF. The CDR3 coding sequence is TGTGCCAGCAGCCGGAGCTACAATGAGCAGTTCTTC.

V is TRBV5-6 and J is TRBJ1-2; 8 bases are shared with TRBD1. V shed 1 base and J 4 bases; nucleotides not matched to a gene: 3. Germline V gene data show CDR1 as SGHDT and CDR2 as YYEEEE. CDR3 size: 14 residues. The CDR3 loop is CASSLTGQGYGYTF. CDR3 in DNA: TGTGCCAGCAGCTTGACCGGACAGGGCTATGGCTACACCTTC. Complete variable domain (other parts from reference TRBV5-6 and TRBJ1-2): DAGVTQSPTHLIKTRGQQVTLRCSPKSGHDTVSWYQQALGQGPQFIFQYYEEEERQRGNFPDRFSGHQFPNYSSELNVNALLLGDSALYLCASSLTGQGYGYTFGSGTRLTVV.

The chain links TRBV4-1 to TRBJ1-5; TRBD1 matches 8 bases. CDR3 length equals 15 residues. V dropped 0 bases and J dropped 4; count of bases not matched to a gene: 2. Germline V CDR1 and CDR2: MGHRA, YSYEKL. The CDR3: CASSQDRGLNQPQHF. The CDR3 region has the DNA TGCGCCAGCAGCCAAGACAGGGGGCTGAATCAGCCCCAGCATTTT.

CDR3 in DNA: TGTGCCAGCAGTCAGACAGGGGGAAGCTCCTACGAGCAGTACTTC. It is translated as CASSQTGGSSYEQYF. This chain joins TRBV6-5 and TRBJ2-7, with 9 nucleotides matching TRBD1. Germline lookup yields CDR1 MNHEY and CDR2 SVGAGI. V was pared by 5 bases and J by 0 bases, with 5 bases of the junction left unmatched. CDR3 length: 15 amino acids.

Written as DNA, the CDR3 is TGTGCCAGCAGCCCCGAGAGAACCGCTGAAGCTTTCTTT. This sequence encodes CASSPERTAEAFF. This chain connects TRBV11-2 to TRBJ1-1; no definite D call. Deletions cut 5 bases from V and 6 bases from J, with 13 bases between. This CDR3 spans 13 amino acids. Germline assignment: CDR1 SGHAT and CDR2 FQNNGV.

The chain employs TRBV19 and TRBJ1-5; D possibly corresponds to TRBD1 (6 bases). The CDR3 length is 15 residues. The germline V gene has CDR1 LNHDA and CDR2 SQIVND (reference sequence). V lost 9 bases, J lost 2 bases, and 17 bases lay in between. DNA for the CDR3: TGTGCCAGCAGAGGGAGGGGGAATGGCAATCAGCCCCAGCATTTT. Translated, it gives CASRGRGNGNQPQHF.